This entry concerns a single T cell receptor (beta chain). Relative to the germline gene, one junction end is altered; a read error may explain this. These data come from a study of technical replicates of blood from several donors. CDR1 and CDR2 from the germline V gene are SGDLS and YYNGEE. This CDR3 has 14 residues. Sequencing was performed with immunoSEQ multiplex PCR; in TCRdb, only in-frame clones are kept and a portion is missing. The profile shows approximately 81,000 clones, more than 80% of them singletons. Input material: PBMCs. The origin of this receptor is a human donor in good health. Some clones in this sample may be carry-over from other donors' samples. The V gene is TRBV9, the J gene TRBJ2-7; weak D call: TRBD2 (6 bases). CDR3 residues: CASSNRAGSSEQYF. The CDR3 bases are TGTGCCAGCAGTAACCGGGCGGGATCCTCCGAGCAGTACTTC.